This entry concerns a single T cell receptor (beta chain). Its antigen is undetermined. The data are from a study of glioma-infiltrating T cells after dendritic cell vaccination. Whole-study context: Between about 2003 and 2012, patients got autologous tumor lysate-pulsed dendritic cell vaccines.

Whole-study findings and limits: Complete blood and tumor specimen sets were limited to few patients.

Time point denoted: after dendritic cell vaccination, including at tumor progression/relapse. Input was 1.5 to 2.5 ug genomic DNA, or all available if less. This table comes from immunoSEQ multiplex PCR, and its TCRdb copy is limited to in-frame clones, with some not included. The sample lists approximately 99,000 clones; approximately 80% were seen once. This receptor was identified in a human donor with glioblastoma. Sequencing was performed on blood, taken after dendritic cell vaccination.

The CDR3: CASTWGTGIQPQHF. The CDR3 coding sequence is TGTGCCAGCACCTGGGGCACAGGGATTCAGCCCCAGCATTTT. This chain links TRBV28 with TRBJ1-5; weak D call: TRBD1 (6 bases). The V gene's germline CDR1 is MDHEN and CDR2 SYDVKM. The CDR3 length is 14 residues. Trimming took off 7 bases at V and 6 bases at J, with 16 bases between the two ends.